This entry features one TCR beta chain sequence. As originally analysed: Quantification of nucleated cells was approximated via reference gene primer amplification. Profiling relied on immunoSEQ multiplex PCR, and the TCRdb table lists in-frame clones only, not all of them. Clonal size and the V and J genes are those of that table, whereas D and trimming came from the DNA. The sample holds 15,000 to 20,000 clones, 88% seen once. The V end lost 6 bases, the J end lost 1 base, and 9 bases lay between the germline ends. CDR3 size: 14 residues. Germline CDR1 and CDR2: SNHLY and FYNNEI. The data were obtained in a study of blood T cell repertoires in COVID-19. Across the whole study: The United States, Italy and Spain were the sources of the acute and convalescent COVID-19 samples. T cells, B-cell-depleted T cells, or PBMCs provided the cDNA or gDNA that served as material.

This TCR was recovered from a man between 40 and 49 years old with active COVID-19. The specimen was peripheral blood. This chain connects TRBV2 to TRBJ1-4; D is perhaps TRBD1 (6 bases). CDR3 amino acids: CASRSRGTNEKLFF. DNA of the CDR3: TGTGCCAGCAGGTCCAGGGGAACTAATGAAAAACTGTTTTTT.